This T cell receptor beta chain was sequenced for a study of T cell repertoires in cytomegalovirus infection. General observations from the study: Clonotype analysis showed dominance of the ex vivo response by HLA-C-restricted CMV-specific TCR beta clonotypes.

This CDR3 comprises 15 residues. The ends were cut back, 1 base at V and 5 bases at J, with 14 bases in the middle. CDR1 is MGHRA, CDR2 YSYEKL, per germline. TCRdb redid the calling of the reads with MiXCR, one entry per CDR3 protein. The sample lists some 920,000 distinct CDR3 sequences, roughly 30% occurring once. This clonotype has more than one count but fewer than ten. Its target is not known. This chain uses TRBV4-1 with TRBJ2-5; D is perhaps TRBD1 or TRBD2 (6 bases each). This clonotype originated in a human donor in good health (CMV status not recorded). Some clones in this sample may be carry-over from other donors' samples. This specimen consisted of cultured CD8+ T cells from PBMCs, obtained from culture after CMV antigen stimulation. The CDR3 region is CASSQGGGPAETQYF. CDR3 nucleotides: TGCGCCAGCAGCCAAGGAGGGGGGCCAGCGGAGACCCAGTACTTC.